The 6 T cell receptor beta chains in this list originate from one sample, sequenced in a study of graft-versus-host responses after intestinal transplantation. Their specific antigens are unknown. Sequenced by immunoSEQ multiplex PCR; TCRdb stores in-frame clones only, minus some. The sample holds tens of thousands of clones, almost 90% seen once. The sequences come from unstimulated CD8+ T cells sorted from spleen or lymph node cells, collected before transplant. These receptor sequences come from a human donor who was the organ donor for an intestinal transplant.

The V gene is TRBV5-1, the J gene TRBJ2-3; 7 nucleotides match TRBD1. The CDR3 is made up of 14 amino acids. V gave up 6 bases and J gave up 4 bases; unmatched junction bases: 8. Germline CDR1 and CDR2: SGHRS and YFSETQ. As DNA, the CDR3 is TGCGCCAGCACCCTGACAGGGAGCCCAGATACGCAGTATTTT. Amino acid sequence: CASTLTGSPDTQYF.

J is TRBJ1-5 and V is TRBV5-6; D is unresolved. The V and J ends lost 0 bases and 3 bases respectively, with 13 bases between them. CDR1 SGHDT and CDR2 YYEEEE come from the germline V gene. The CDR3 is 16 amino acids. CDR3 sequence (DNA): TGTGCCAGCAGCTTGGGGGCCGAACAACTCAATCAGCCCCAGCATTTT. This codes for CASSLGAEQLNQPQHF.

V gene TRBV27 combines with J gene TRBJ2-1, with 8 positions matching TRBD1. J gave up 3 bases and V 2 bases, and 6 bases lay outside the gene matches. This CDR3 has 16 amino acids. Looked up from germline, CDR1 is MNHEY and CDR2 is SMNVEV (reference sequence). CDR3 coding DNA: TGTGCCAGCAGTTTACAGGGGGCAATGATCTACAATGAGCAGTTCTTC. Its protein product is CASSLQGAMIYNEQFF.

The gene calls are TRBV21-1 and TRBJ1-6; TRBD1 reflects the table's D call only, with no check against the DNA. TRBV21-1 is tagged as a pseudogene. The CDR3 sequence is 17 residues long. CDR3 bases: TGTGCCAGCAGCAAAGTGGCCAGGGGGCGCGATAATTCACCCCTCCACTTT. Encoded protein: CASSKVARGRDNSPLHF.

The chain links TRBV14 to TRBJ2-1; D is perhaps TRBD1 (5 bases). CDR1 SGHDN and CDR2 FVKESK come from the germline V gene. The V and J ends lost 5 bases and 3 bases respectively, with 14 bases between them. CDR3 length equals 15 residues. The CDR3 DNA reads TGTGCCAGCAGCTCAGTCTGGGGCAGCTACAATGAGCAGTTCTTC. This codes for CASSSVWGSYNEQFF.

V gene TRBV10-2 combines with J gene TRBJ1-2, with TRBD1 as a possible D gene (5 bases). The CDR3 loop spans 14 amino acids. Germline V gives CDR1 WSHSY, CDR2 SAAADI. V was shortened by 0 bases and J by 7 bases, with 12 bases between the two germline ends. The CDR3 protein is CASSESTGVSGYTF. CDR3 coding DNA: TGCGCCAGCAGTGAGTCGACGGGGGTTAGTGGCTACACCTTC.